Described below is a single T cell receptor (beta chain) sequence and its context. This sample was included in a study of blood T cell repertoires in COVID-19. TCRdb's table, derived via immunoSEQ multiplex PCR, lists solely in-frame clones and lacks some. The repertoire holds 100,000 to 130,000 clones, with 88% as singletons. The germline CDR1 and CDR2 sequences are SGHTA and FQGNSA. The V end lost 1 base, the J end lost 3 bases, and 20 bases lay between the germline ends. The CDR3 contains 18 residues. The source of this sequence is a human donor in a cohort sampled during active COVID-19. The V call is TRBV7-2, the J call TRBJ2-3; D perhaps matches TRBD2 (6 bases). The sequenced sample consisted of peripheral blood. The CDR3 bases are TGTGCCAGCAGCTTAGTGGTGCGAGCTAGCGCCGAGACAGATACGCAGTATTTT. Its translation: CASSLVVRASAETDTQYF.